This T cell receptor (beta chain) stems from a study of blood T cell repertoires in COVID-19. In the study overall: Italy, Spain and the United States were the sources of the convalescent and acute COVID-19 samples. Nucleic acid was either cDNA or gDNA, and it came from T cells, B-cell-depleted T cells, or PBMCs.

The CDR3 runs 9 residues. Per the original data handling: From reference gene primer amplification, estimates of nucleated cell counts were derived. Profiled with immunoSEQ multiplex PCR; TCRdb holds only in-frame clones, not every one. V, J and clone size are those of that table, while D and trimming were read from the DNA. Here the sample spans around 150,000 clones, 65% to 90% being singletons. The sequenced sample consisted of peripheral blood. The rearrangement links TRBV5-3 to TRBJ1-2, with D perhaps TRBD1 (6 bases). TRBV5-3 is flagged as an ORF with uncertain function. The source is a woman between 55 and 75 years old with active or convalescent COVID-19. CDR3 loop: CYRDYGYTF. The CDR3, as DNA: TGTTACAGGGACTATGGCTACACCTTC.